This passage covers 28 T cell receptor beta chains from one sample sequenced in a study of liver allograft versus peripheral blood T cells. Overall study context: Transplanted-liver T cell receptor repertoires were compared with recipients' peripheral blood repertoires.

MiXCR, run by TCRdb on the reads, gives a single entry per CDR3 protein. Of 13,000 or so distinct CDR3 sequences in the sample, approximately 18% were seen once. These receptor sequences come from a human patient who had a liver transplant. A subset of T cells may come from the graft donor.

The rearrangement joins TRBV18 to TRBJ2-5, with 9 bases fitting TRBD2. The germline V gene has CDR1 KGHSH and CDR2 LQKENI. V lost 1 base to trimming and J lost 4 bases; unmatched junction nucleotides: 7. This CDR3 region has 16 residues. The DNA for the CDR3 is TGTGCCAGCTCACCACTATCCGGGACTAGCACAGAGACCCAGTACTTC. Translating gives CASSPLSGTSTETQYF.

The V gene is TRBV20-1, the J gene TRBJ2-2; TRBD1 aligns across 7 bases. J was trimmed by 6 bases and V by 3 bases; bases with no gene match: 13. The CDR3 runs 16 residues. Germline V gives CDR1 DFQATT, CDR2 SNEGSKA (reference sequence). The chain's CDR3 is CSASKGALISAGELFF. CDR3 nucleotides: TGCAGTGCTAGCAAGGGGGCCCTAATTTCGGCCGGGGAGCTGTTTTTT.

This clonotype showed up many times. This CDR3 reads CASSSSGTGSYEQYF. The CDR3 nucleotides are TGTGCCAGCAGTTCCTCCGGGACAGGGAGCTACGAGCAGTACTTC. V and J are TRBV28 and TRBJ2-7; 9 positions match TRBD1. With V trimmed by 4 bases and J by 3 bases, 7 bases remained unmatched. CDR1 and CDR2 (germline): MDHEN, SYDVKM. The length of the CDR3 is 15 residues.

In its sample, this clonotype is medium-sized. Here the CDR3 DNA reads TGCAGCGTTGAAGACAGGGTGGGCGAGCAGTACTTC. It specifies CSVEDRVGEQYF. V gene TRBV29-1 combines with J gene TRBJ2-7; TRBD1 is a possible D gene (5 bases). V lost 0 bases, J lost 6 bases, and 9 bases lay in between. The CDR3 is 12 amino acids. Germline values: CDR1 SQVTM, CDR2 ANQGSEA.

The sample holds many counts of this clonotype. V usage is TRBV5-6 and J usage is TRBJ2-6; 10 nucleotides align to TRBD1. Germline CDR1 and CDR2: SGHDT and YYEEEE. V dropped 3 bases and J dropped 1; count of bases not matched to a gene: 13. The CDR3 length is 20 residues. The CDR3 DNA reads as TGTGCCAGCAGCTCGTACTATGGGGGACAGGGGAAATCTGGGGCCAACGTCCTGACTTTC. It specifies CASSSYYGGQGKSGANVLTF.

This clonotype is medium-sized (0.01 to 0.1%) in the sample. The chain combines TRBV29-1 with TRBJ1-2; 7 positions match TRBD1. CDR1 SQVTM and CDR2 ANQGSEA come from the germline V gene. V shed 3 bases, J shed 7 bases, and the junction held 5 bases outside the gene matches. The CDR3 loop spans 12 amino acids. CDR3 loop: CSVDRQGGGYTF. The CDR3 DNA is TGCAGCGTTGACAGACAGGGTGGTGGCTACACCTTC.

This clonotype was seen ten or more times. The chain couples TRBV5-6 to TRBJ2-1; 13 bases agree with TRBD2. J gave up 0 bases and V 3 bases, and 9 bases lay outside the gene matches. Germline V gene data show CDR1 as SGHDT and CDR2 as YYEEEE. The CDR3 length is 19 residues. CDR3 amino acids: CASSSRTSGGSLSYNEQFF. The CDR3 DNA follows: TGTGCCAGCAGCTCCCGGACTAGCGGGGGATCACTCTCCTACAATGAGCAGTTCTTC.

There are many counts of this clonotype. DNA of the CDR3: TGTGCCAGTAGTACAATGGGACAGGGAAGGAACACTGAAGCTTTCTTT. Its translation: CASSTMGQGRNTEAFF. The J gene is TRBJ1-1, the V gene TRBV19, with TRBD1 matching over 9 bases. CDR1 and CDR2 (germline): LNHDA, SQIVND (reference sequence). After removal of 4 bases from V and 1 base from J, the junction contained 7 bases not matched to a gene. The CDR3 sequence is 16 residues long.

The chain is built from TRBV20-1 and TRBJ1-3, with D uncertain. Between the trimmed V and J ends, which lost 5 bases and 4 bases, there was a span of 15 bases. CDR1 is DFQATT, CDR2 SNEGSKA, per germline (reference sequence). The CDR3 covers 14 residues. The CDR3 region has the DNA TGCAGTGCTTCCGCTGACCCGGCGGGAAACACCATATATTTT. This codes for CSASADPAGNTIYF.

This clonotype was picked up a small number of times. The genes are TRBV18 and TRBJ2-7, with 9 bases matching TRBD1. Trimming cost V 1 base and J 1 base; bases outside gene matches: 5. Germline CDR1 and CDR2: KGHSH and LQKENI. The CDR3 has 16 residues. The CDR3 DNA reads TGTGCCAGCTCACCACGGGCGGGACAGGGTTCCTACGAGCAGTACTTC. This gives the protein CASSPRAGQGSYEQYF.

Many counts were recorded for this clonotype. CDR3 nucleotides: TGTGCCAGCAGCTTAGCGGGAACAGGAATTAACTATGGCTACACCTTC. This encodes CASSLAGTGINYGYTF. The chain employs TRBV11-1 and TRBJ1-2; TRBD1 is a possible D gene (5 bases). The germline V gene encodes CDR1 SGHAT and CDR2 FQDESV (reference sequence). CDR3 size: 16 residues. V lost 0 bases and J lost 1, with 12 bases in between.

The chain uses TRBV7-2 and TRBJ2-1, with unresolved D. V was shortened by 1 base and J by 2 bases, with 12 bases between the two germline ends. Germline loops: CDR1 SGHTA, CDR2 FQGNSA. The CDR3 totals 16 residues. This CDR3 is CASSLGGPGPYNEQFF. CDR3 nucleotide sequence: TGTGCCAGCAGCTTAGGAGGTCCTGGCCCCTACAATGAGCAGTTCTTC.

Within the sample, this clonotype is large. The CDR3 sequence: CSAGSPGNTIYF. The CDR3 DNA sequence: TGCAGCGCCGGCAGTCCTGGAAACACCATATATTTT. The chain couples TRBV29-1 to TRBJ1-3; D is ambiguous. Germline CDR1 and CDR2: SQVTM and ANQGSEA. The CDR3 consists of 12 residues. V lost 7 bases and J lost 2, with 9 bases in between.

To note about this clonotype: A much larger clone differs by one base, so this may be a read error. The V call is TRBV7-2, the J call TRBJ1-6, with a weak D call TRBD1 (5 bases). The CDR3 extends over 16 amino acids. Looked up from germline, CDR1 is SGHTA and CDR2 is FQGNSA. The DNA of the CDR3 is TGTGCCAGCAGCGCACGTTTGTCCAGGGAGAATTCACCCCTCCGCTTT. Its translation is CASSARLSRENSPLRF. Based on the CDR3 plus reference TRBV7-2 and TRBJ1-6, the full variable domain is GAGVSQSPSNKVTEKGKDVELRCDPISGHTALYWYRQSLGQGLEFLIYFQGNSAPDKSGLPSDRFSAERTGGSVSTLTIQRTQQEDSAVYLCASSARLSRENSPLRFGNGTRLTVT.

Judged by abundance, this clonotype is medium-sized. The rearrangement joins TRBV9 to TRBJ2-2; D perhaps matches TRBD1 (6 bases). Germline CDR1 SGDLS, CDR2 YYNGEE. The CDR3 runs to 13 residues. Trimming removed 6 bases from V and 4 bases from J, with 10 bases in between. The CDR3 loop reads CASKGEGTGELFF. In nucleotides, the CDR3 is TGTGCCAGCAAGGGGGAAGGCACCGGGGAGCTGTTTTTT.

This rearrangement joins TRBV28 to TRBJ1-1; D remains ambiguous. From germline, CDR1 is MDHEN and CDR2 SYDVKM. Trimming cost V 2 bases and J 5 bases, with 21 bases left between them. The CDR3 spans 17 residues. For the CDR3, the DNA is TGTGCCAGCAGTTTAGTCTTAGGTTTTGAGCCCAGTACTGAAGCTTTCTTT. It is translated as CASSLVLGFEPSTEAFF.

The chain employs TRBV20-1 and TRBJ1-5; weak D call: TRBD1 (5 bases). Germline values: CDR1 DFQATT, CDR2 SNEGSKA (reference sequence). Trimming cost V 5 bases and J 4 bases, with 15 bases left between them. The CDR3 covers 14 residues. The CDR3 DNA is TGCAGTGCTCCCAGCGTAGGGGTTAATCAGCCCCAGCATTTT. It translates to CSAPSVGVNQPQHF.

A few counts support this clonotype. The rearrangement uses TRBV20-1 and TRBJ2-1, with D perhaps matching TRBD1 (7 bases). The CDR3 is 16 amino acids. V shed 2 bases and J shed 5 bases, with 19 bases lying between them. Germline V gene sequence: CDR1 DFQATT, CDR2 SNEGSKA (reference sequence). The CDR3 DNA is TGCAGTGCTAGATCGGAGGGGGCGAATAAAAACAATGAGCAGTTCTTC. Translation: CSARSEGANKNNEQFF.

This clonotype is judged medium-sized. The chain recombines TRBV7-2 with TRBJ2-1; weak D call: TRBD2 (5 bases). The germline V gene encodes CDR1 SGHTA and CDR2 FQGNSA. V dropped 4 bases and J dropped 6 bases, with 19 bases sitting between them. This CDR3 comprises 16 residues. This CDR3 reads CASSSAVEGLVNEQFF. The CDR3 DNA sequence: TGTGCCAGCAGCTCCGCGGTCGAGGGATTAGTCAATGAGCAGTTCTTC. Full variable domain (remainder filled in from reference TRBV7-2 and TRBJ2-1): GAGVSQSPSNKVTEKGKDVELRCDPISGHTALYWYRQSLGQGLEFLIYFQGNSAPDKSGLPSDRFSAERTGGSVSTLTIQRTQQEDSAVYLCASSSAVEGLVNEQFFGPGTRLTVL.

This clonotype was counted only a few times. This chain connects TRBV28 to TRBJ2-3; 7 bases match TRBD1. This CDR3 region has 17 residues. The V and J ends lost 5 bases and 4 bases, in that order; junction bases with no gene match: 15. Per germline, CDR1 MDHEN and CDR2 SYDVKM. Here the CDR3 reads CASSPIPQGSISDTQYF. CDR3 in DNA: TGTGCCAGCAGTCCGATACCACAGGGGTCGATTTCAGATACGCAGTATTTT.

By share, this clonotype ranks as medium-sized. The chain couples TRBV29-1 to TRBJ2-1; D unclear. V lost 2 bases to trimming and J lost 6 bases, with 11 bases between them. The germline CDR1 and CDR2 sequences are SQVTM and ANQGSEA. This CDR3 is 13 amino acids long. CDR3 sequence: CSVEKPITNEQFF. CDR3 DNA: TGCAGCGTTGAAAAGCCCATCACCAATGAGCAGTTCTTC.

This clonotype is judged medium-sized (0.01 to 0.1%). The chain has TRBV28 and TRBJ2-6; weak D call: TRBD1 (6 bases). V dropped 2 bases and J dropped 4 bases, with 18 bases sitting between them. The CDR3 consists of 18 residues. The germline V gene has CDR1 MDHEN and CDR2 SYDVKM. The CDR3: CASSLATWTASGANVLTF. In DNA form, the CDR3 reads TGTGCCAGCAGTTTAGCCACCTGGACAGCGTCAGGGGCCAACGTCCTGACTTTC.

This clonotype is classed as medium-sized. V usage is TRBV6-5 and J usage is TRBJ1-5, with no clear D. Germline V gene sequence: CDR1 MNHEY, CDR2 SVGAGI. The V end lost 4 bases, the J end lost 7 bases, and 14 bases lay between the germline ends. The CDR3 runs 14 residues. CDR3 residues: CASSSDFGEQPQHF. CDR3 bases: TGTGCCAGCAGTTCGGACTTCGGCGAGCAGCCCCAGCATTTT.

This clonotype has ten or more counts. The V gene is TRBV19, the J gene TRBJ1-1, with D maybe TRBD1 (6 bases). Per germline, CDR1 LNHDA and CDR2 SQIVND (reference sequence). The CDR3 is 12 residues long. V dropped 9 bases and J dropped 3 bases, with 11 bases sitting between them. The CDR3 protein is CASKGGYTEAFF. The CDR3 region has the DNA TGTGCCAGCAAGGGGGGTTACACTGAAGCTTTCTTT.

The chain combines TRBV5-1 with TRBJ1-6; D unclear. The CDR3 extends over 14 amino acids. The germline V and J ends were trimmed by 0 bases and 14 bases, with 15 bases remaining between them. CDR1 SGHRS and CDR2 YFSETQ come from the germline V gene. The CDR3 nucleotides read TGCGCCAGCAGCTTGGCCATCACCGGCATGACCCTCCACTTT. Protein product: CASSLAITGMTLHF.

By proportion, this clonotype is medium-sized. CDR3 protein: CASSLGPEKLFF. CDR3 nucleotides: TGTGCCAGCAGTTTGGGACCTGAAAAACTGTTTTTT. The chain combines TRBV6-6 with TRBJ1-4, with D perhaps TRBD1 (5 bases). V gave up 4 bases and J gave up 7 bases, with 7 bases separating them. CDR1 MNHNY and CDR2 SVGAGI come from the germline V gene (reference sequence). CDR3 length equals 12 residues.

The rearrangement links TRBV9 to TRBJ1-5; D gene ambiguous. Trimming took 3 bases from V and 2 from J, leaving 12 bases between them. There are 15 residues in the CDR3. Germline CDR1 SGDLS, CDR2 YYNGEE. Here the CDR3 reads CASSGGSSGNQPQHF. The CDR3, as DNA: TGTGCCAGCAGCGGGGGAAGTTCGGGCAATCAGCCCCAGCATTTT.

This clonotype has a handful of counts. The chain employs TRBV20-1 and TRBJ2-1, with 12 bases lining up with TRBD2. In germline, CDR1 is DFQATT, CDR2 SNEGSKA (reference sequence). There are 15 residues in the CDR3. J lost 6 bases, V lost 3 bases, and 6 bases had no gene match. CDR3 protein: CSASSSGGAFNEQFF. In DNA form, the CDR3 reads TGCAGTGCTAGCTCTAGCGGGGGGGCTTTCAATGAGCAGTTCTTC.